Shown below are 30 T cell receptor beta chains from a single sample sequenced in a study of human T cells and chemical hapten exposure. Each CDR3 protein gets one entry after TCRdb re-called the RACE reads with MiXCR. The table records roughly 50,000 distinct CDR3 sequences, roughly 10% of them present only once. Time point of the sample: pre-sensitization, week 0. Specified treatment: therapeutic diphenylcyclopropenone sensitization with weekly scalp DPC. The specimen was whole blood, collected in connection with sensitization to the hapten diphenylcyclopropenone (DPC). Every receptor here comes from a man in his forties with alopecia areata. Some clones in this sample may be carry-over from other donors' samples.

This clonotype was counted ten times or more. The gene calls are TRBV29-1 and TRBJ2-7; either TRBD1 or TRBD2 may fit D (5 bases each). The CDR3 runs to 14 residues. The V end lost 6 bases, the J end lost 0 bases, and 15 bases lay between the germline ends. Germline lookup yields CDR1 SQVTM and CDR2 ANQGSEA. The CDR3 loop is CSVRRDGSSYEQYF. CDR3 bases: TGCAGCGTCCGCCGGGACGGTAGCTCCTACGAGCAGTACTTC.

This clonotype has a handful of counts. The rearrangement joins TRBV11-1 to TRBJ2-7; D unresolved. The CDR3 is 13 residues long. The germline V gene has CDR1 SGHAT and CDR2 FQDESV (reference sequence). V lost 3 bases to trimming and J lost 7 bases, with 13 bases between them. Here the CDR3 DNA reads TGTGCCAGCAGCTTTGGTTCTGCCTTGGAGCAGTACTTC. This encodes CASSFGSALEQYF.

The chain recombines TRBV10-2 with TRBJ2-1; a weak D match, TRBD2 (5 bases). V gave up 7 bases and J gave up 13 bases, with 26 bases separating them. This CDR3 has 15 residues. CDR1 is WSHSY and CDR2 is SAAADI in the germline V gene. The CDR3 bases are TGCGCCAGCACCCCTGACAATGGGTTGCTAAGCGGCCAGTTCTTC. It translates to CASTPDNGLLSGQFF.

This clonotype was detected ten times or more. This sequence joins TRBV21-1 and TRBJ2-7; no check of the table's D call, TRBD2, against the DNA was made. TRBV21-1 is annotated as a pseudogene. CDR3 length: 17 amino acids. CDR3: CASSKRLVEGFRYEQYF. The DNA for the CDR3 is TGTGCCAGCAGCAAACGCCTCGTGGAGGGGTTTCGCTACGAGCAGTACTTC.

This clonotype was counted between two and nine times. This chain connects TRBV28 to TRBJ2-7; D is unresolved. Germline CDR1 MDHEN, CDR2 SYDVKM. This CDR3 comprises 15 residues. V lost 6 bases, J lost 6 bases, and 21 bases lay in between. CDR3 sequence (DNA): TGTGCCAGCAGCACCTTTTCCCGGTCCGTGAGCGAGCAGTACTTC. Translated, it gives CASSTFSRSVSEQYF.

This clonotype came up many times. The V and J genes are TRBV7-9 and TRBJ2-7; the D gene could be TRBD1 or TRBD2 (5 bases each). CDR3 length: 14 residues. Germline lookup yields CDR1 SEHNR and CDR2 FQNEAQ (reference sequence). V lost 8 bases and J lost 0, with 14 bases in between. The CDR3: CASCPRDGSYEQYF. CDR3 in DNA: TGTGCCAGCTGCCCTCGGGACGGCTCCTACGAGCAGTACTTC.

The rearrangement uses TRBV2 and TRBJ2-1; 7 bases fit TRBD2. The CDR3 loop spans 14 amino acids. The germline V gene has CDR1 SNHLY and CDR2 FYNNEI. With V trimmed by 8 bases and J by 9 bases, 13 bases remained unmatched. DNA for the CDR3: TGTGCCAGCGGGAGAGGCGGGAGTGACGGTGAGCAGTTCTTC. It specifies CASGRGGSDGEQFF.

This chain uses TRBV7-2 with TRBJ2-5; 10 nucleotides match TRBD2. Germline CDR1 and CDR2: SGHTA and FQGNSA. The CDR3 covers 15 residues. The V gene end was trimmed by 4 bases and the J gene end by 4 bases; junction bases not matched to a gene: 6. CDR3 nucleotide sequence: TGTGCCAGCAGCTCCCTAGCGGGAGCGATAGAGACCCAGTACTTC. Protein: CASSSLAGAIETQYF. The full variable domain, rest sourced from reference TRBV7-2 and TRBJ2-5, is GAGVSQSPSNKVTEKGKDVELRCDPISGHTALYWYRQSLGQGLEFLIYFQGNSAPDKSGLPSDRFSAERTGGSVSTLTIQRTQQEDSAVYLCASSSLAGAIETQYFGPGTRLLVL.

This chain joins TRBV28 and TRBJ1-1, with D hard to call. V was clipped by 7 bases and J by 4 bases, with 10 bases between them. Germline values: CDR1 MDHEN, CDR2 SYDVKM. This CDR3 spans 12 amino acids. CDR3: CASKAGLTEAFF. The DNA of the CDR3 is TGTGCCAGCAAGGCAGGCCTCACTGAAGCTTTCTTT.

This clonotype was detected a few times. The V and J genes are TRBV20-1 and TRBJ2-5; TRBD1 agrees at 7 bases. The CDR3 extends over 15 amino acids. The ends lost 3 bases at V and 1 base at J; junction bases unmatched: 8. Germline V lookup: CDR1 DFQATT, CDR2 SNEGSKA (reference sequence). CDR3 loop: CSARRVGTAQETQYF. CDR3 DNA: TGCAGTGCTAGGAGAGTCGGGACAGCCCAAGAGACCCAGTACTTC.

This clonotype has more than one count but fewer than ten. The J gene is TRBJ2-7, the V gene TRBV15; D is perhaps TRBD2 (5 bases). CDR3 length: 12 amino acids. The V gene's germline CDR1 is LNHNV and CDR2 YYDKDF (reference sequence). V lost 6 bases and J 4 bases, leaving 10 bases between the germline ends. In DNA, the CDR3 is TGTGCCACCAGTGGGAGTAGGTACGAGCAGTACTTC. Amino acids: CATSGSRYEQYF.

This chain links TRBV14 with TRBJ2-6; D gene unclear. Germline CDR1 is SGHDN and CDR2 is FVKESK. V was clipped by 0 bases and J by 0 bases, with 6 bases between them. CDR3 length: 16 amino acids. The chain's CDR3 is CASSQDSNSGANVLTF. The CDR3 region has the DNA TGTGCCAGCAGCCAAGACAGTAACTCTGGGGCCAACGTCCTGACTTTC.

This rearrangement joins TRBV20-1 to TRBJ2-7; a possible D gene is TRBD1 (5 bases). V gave up 3 bases and J gave up 2 bases, with 14 bases separating them. This CDR3 region has 14 residues. The germline V gene has CDR1 DFQATT and CDR2 SNEGSKA (reference sequence). DNA of the CDR3: TGCAGTGCTAGTTGGAGACAGAGACCCTACGAGCAGTACTTC. It codes for CSASWRQRPYEQYF.

This sequence joins TRBV7-3 and TRBJ2-1; D possibly corresponds to TRBD2 (5 bases). The V gene lost 2 bases and the J gene lost 10 bases, with 12 bases spanning the gap. CDR3 length: 13 residues. CDR1 and CDR2 (germline): SGHTA, FQGTGA. The CDR3 reads CASSLEVRLEQFF. The CDR3 DNA reads TGTGCCAGCAGCTTAGAAGTGAGACTAGAGCAGTTCTTC.

This clonotype turned up a few times. The chain carries TRBV10-1 and TRBJ1-1; D gene ambiguous. Germline CDR1 WNHNN, CDR2 SYGVQD (reference sequence). Deletions cut 0 bases from V and 2 bases from J, with 10 bases between. The CDR3 spans 15 residues. The CDR3 region is CASSESLGRNTEAFF. The CDR3 DNA reads TGCGCCAGCAGTGAGTCGTTAGGCCGAAACACTGAAGCTTTCTTT.

In this sample, this clonotype turned up many times. The CDR3 DNA reads as TGCAGTGCTAGAAGGGGCGGGAGGAACACCGGGGAGCTGTTTTTT. This encodes CSARRGGRNTGELFF. The gene calls are TRBV20-1 and TRBJ2-2; 7 bases are shared with TRBD2. Germline V gene data show CDR1 as DFQATT and CDR2 as SNEGSKA (reference sequence). J was trimmed by 1 base and V by 2 bases; bases with no gene match: 4. CDR3 length equals 15 residues.

At least ten counts were recorded for this clonotype. V is TRBV7-9 and J is TRBJ2-1; D uncertain. Germline V gene sequence: CDR1 SEHNR, CDR2 FQNEAQ (reference sequence). CDR3 size: 13 residues. The V end lost 4 bases, the J end lost 8 bases, and 12 bases lay between the germline ends. Written as DNA, the CDR3 is TGTGCCAGCAGCTCCACTGAGGCAGATGAGCAGTTCTTC. Protein product: CASSSTEADEQFF. The whole variable domain, remainder taken from reference TRBV7-9 and TRBJ2-1, is DTGVSQNPRHKITKRGQNVTFRCDPISEHNRLYWYRQTLGQGPEFLTYFQNEAQLEKSRLLSDRFSAERPKGSFSTLEIQRTEQGDSAMYLCASSSTEADEQFFGPGTRLTVL.

This clonotype appeared many times. The gene calls are TRBV7-9 and TRBJ2-1; 10 bases match TRBD1. Germline V CDR1 and CDR2: SEHNR, FQNEAQ (reference sequence). Trimming at V came to 3 bases and at J to 8 bases, leaving 7 bases not matched to a gene. There are 15 residues in the CDR3. The DNA for the CDR3 is TGTGCCAGCAGCTTTACCGGGACAGGGGTCGATGAGCAGTTCTTC. Encoded protein: CASSFTGTGVDEQFF.

This clonotype showed up many times. The chain joins TRBV28 to TRBJ2-7, with a tentative D call TRBD1 (5 bases). The CDR3 totals 14 residues. V was pared by 2 bases and J by 5 bases, with 13 bases between. CDR1 is MDHEN, CDR2 SYDVKM, per germline. The chain's CDR3 is CASSLNARENEQYF. CDR3 bases: TGTGCCAGCAGTTTAAACGCCAGGGAAAACGAGCAGTACTTC.

The genes are TRBV7-3 and TRBJ2-7, with 11 bases lining up with TRBD1. Germline CDR1 is SGHTA and CDR2 is FQGTGA. The V gene end was trimmed by 5 bases and the J gene end by 4 bases; junction bases not matched to a gene: 7. The CDR3 covers 15 residues. The CDR3 DNA follows: TGTGCCAGCAGCCCCGGGACAGGGGGTAGTTACGAGCAGTACTTC. Its protein product is CASSPGTGGSYEQYF.

The chain recombines TRBV5-8 with TRBJ2-1; TRBD1 agrees at 12 bases. CDR1 and CDR2 from the germline V gene are SGHTS and YDEGEE. V lost 4 bases, J lost 6 bases, and 5 bases stayed unmatched. The CDR3 is made up of 15 amino acids. The CDR3 here is CASSPGQGAINEQFF. The CDR3, as DNA: TGTGCCAGCAGCCCGGGACAGGGGGCGATCAATGAGCAGTTCTTC.

In its sample, this clonotype was seen a few times. V gene TRBV28 combines with J gene TRBJ1-2; tentatively, D is TRBD1 (5 bases). Deletions cut 3 bases from V and 6 bases from J, with 17 bases between. This CDR3 is 15 amino acids long. Germline CDR1 is MDHEN and CDR2 is SYDVKM. Here the CDR3 reads CASSFWGKTENGYTF. CDR3 nucleotide sequence: TGTGCCAGCAGTTTTTGGGGGAAAACCGAAAATGGCTACACCTTC.

This clonotype was observed a handful of times. CDR3 sequence reads: CASRTGRNNQPQHF. CDR3 coding DNA: TGTGCCAGTAGGACGGGGAGGAACAATCAGCCCCAGCATTTT. The chain employs TRBV19 and TRBJ1-5; the D is unclear. V was cut by 6 bases and J by 3 bases, with 12 bases left in between. CDR1 and CDR2 (germline): LNHDA, SQIVND (reference sequence). This CDR3 is built from 14 residues.

This chain uses TRBV6-4 with TRBJ1-1, with TRBD1 matching over 8 bases. Trimming removed 8 bases from V and 0 bases from J; junction bases left unmatched: 5. CDR3 length: 14 amino acids. CDR1 and CDR2 (germline): MRHNA, SNTAGT. The CDR3 DNA follows: TGTGCCAGCCGTAAGGACAGGGTGAACACTGAAGCTTTCTTT. Amino acid sequence: CASRKDRVNTEAFF.

This clonotype was detected ten times or more. The chain recombines TRBV5-5 with TRBJ2-1, with 11 bases lining up with TRBD2. Unmatched junction bases numbered 16, after V lost 0 bases and J lost 8 bases. This CDR3 has 19 residues. Germline V gene sequence: CDR1 SGHKS, CDR2 YYEKEE (reference sequence). CDR3 sequence: CASSLGGLNSGRAGDEQFF. CDR3 DNA: TGTGCCAGCAGCTTGGGCGGATTAAATAGCGGGAGGGCCGGCGATGAGCAGTTCTTC.

This clonotype was detected a few times. The V and J genes are TRBV10-3 and TRBJ1-1; tentative D call: TRBD1 (6 bases). This CDR3 contains 14 residues. CDR1 and CDR2 (germline): ENHRY, SYGVKD. Trimming left V 4 bases short and J 1 base short, with 10 bases between. The CDR3 is CAISAGTSNTEAFF. CDR3 DNA sequence: TGTGCCATCAGTGCGGGGACATCGAACACTGAAGCTTTCTTT.

The chain combines TRBV4-2 with TRBJ2-3; no definite D call. From germline, CDR1 is LGHNA and CDR2 YNFKEQ. Trimming stripped 0 bases from V and 2 bases from J, with 12 bases between. The CDR3 has 16 residues. CDR3 bases: TGTGCCAGCAGCCAAGACGGTTACGGAAACACAGATACGCAGTATTTT. Protein sequence: CASSQDGYGNTDTQYF.

This clonotype was seen many times. The chain has TRBV7-9 and TRBJ2-1; D remains ambiguous. Per the germline V gene, CDR1 is SEHNR and CDR2 is FQNEAQ (reference sequence). This CDR3 is built from 14 residues. V lost 5 bases, J lost 8 bases, and 16 bases lay in between. This CDR3 is CASSPPNYPYEQFF. The CDR3 nucleotides are TGTGCCAGCAGCCCGCCTAATTATCCGTATGAGCAGTTCTTC.

This clonotype showed up many times. This chain connects TRBV3-1 to TRBJ1-3; D is uncertain. The CDR3 spans 14 residues. Trimming pared 4 bases from V and 2 bases from J, leaving 9 bases between. From germline, CDR1 is LGHDT and CDR2 YNNKEL (reference sequence). For the CDR3, the DNA is TGTGCCAGCAGCCCGAGGAGGGCTGGAAACACCATATATTTT. Translated, it gives CASSPRRAGNTIYF.

This clonotype has a handful of counts. This chain uses TRBV20-1 with TRBJ2-3, with 10 bases identical to TRBD2. CDR3 length: 16 residues. V lost 5 bases to trimming and J lost 2 bases; unmatched junction nucleotides: 10. Germline assignment: CDR1 DFQATT and CDR2 SNEGSKA (reference sequence). In DNA form, the CDR3 reads TGCAGTGCTGCTAGCGGGAGTTGGGGGGACACAGATACGCAGTATTTT. Translated, it gives CSAASGSWGDTDTQYF.